This is a list of T cell receptor beta chains from one sample in a study of blood T cells in healthy people across ages. In TCRdb, the 5' RACE reads were re-called with MiXCR into one record per CDR3 protein. Of about a million distinct CDR3 sequences in the sample, around two fifths were seen once. The sequencing sample was made of blood. The source is a man between 18 and 35 years old in good health. CDR3s include the opening cysteine and the closing phenylalanine or tryptophan.

v_gene: TRBV18
j_gene: TRBJ1-5
CDR3aa: CASSPPGGFGNQPQHF

v_gene: TRBV18
j_gene: -
CDR3aa: CASSPTHSSSYNEQYF

v_gene: TRBV7-6
j_gene: TRBJ1-1
CDR3aa: CASSLGPVTPTGNTEAFF

v_gene: TRBV7-9
j_gene: TRBJ1-4
CDR3aa: CASSLAGAGPTNEKLFF

v_gene: TRBV14
j_gene: TRBJ1-2
CDR3aa: CASSQDWSYGYTF

v_gene: TRBV12-3/TRBV12-4
j_gene: TRBJ1-5
CDR3aa: CASSSEGKTGNQPQHF

v_gene: TRBV4-1
j_gene: TRBJ1-4
CDR3aa: CASSQAERTPRGKLFF

v_gene: TRBV7-2
j_gene: TRBJ2-5
CDR3aa: CASSSTAGWVGEQYF

v_gene: TRBV9
j_gene: TRBJ1-5
CDR3aa: CASSGGIKQPQHF

v_gene: TRBV6-5
j_gene: TRBJ1-2
CDR3aa: CASGRAHGYTF

v_gene: TRBV5-5
j_gene: TRBJ2-1
CDR3aa: CASSTGQASTYEQFF

v_gene: TRBV4-3
j_gene: TRBJ1-1
CDR3aa: CASSLGPGKLNTEAFF

v_gene: TRBV20-1
j_gene: TRBJ1-4
CDR3aa: CSAIPQGAWTNEKLFF

v_gene: TRBV6-6
j_gene: TRBJ2-1
CDR3aa: CASSPKLAAPSNEQFF

v_gene: TRBV12-3/TRBV12-4
j_gene: TRBJ2-3
CDR3aa: CASSLMDISTDTQYF

v_gene: TRBV27
j_gene: TRBJ2-3
CDR3aa: CASSLLYPVIGTDTQYF

v_gene: TRBV5-1
j_gene: TRBJ2-6
CDR3aa: CASSFQGSGANVLTF

v_gene: TRBV12-3/TRBV12-4
j_gene: TRBJ2-2
CDR3aa: CASSPEVGELFF

v_gene: TRBV9
j_gene: TRBJ2-3
CDR3aa: CASSVGTSGGTDTQYF

v_gene: TRBV5-1
j_gene: TRBJ2-1
CDR3aa: CASSLEWGANEQFF

v_gene: TRBV10-3
j_gene: TRBJ2-1
CDR3aa: CAIAGTNNEQFF

v_gene: TRBV4-3
j_gene: TRBJ2-3
CDR3aa: CASSQDSAVASTDTQYF

v_gene: TRBV5-6
j_gene: TRBJ2-3
CDR3aa: CASSTRDRAYTTQYF

v_gene: TRBV21-1
j_gene: TRBJ1-4
CDR3aa: CASTMGGLNEKLFF

v_gene: TRBV20-1
j_gene: TRBJ1-2
CDR3aa: CSGTENYGYTF

v_gene: TRBV4-2
j_gene: -
CDR3aa: CASGYLGGNNDNEQYF

v_gene: TRBV29-1
j_gene: -
CDR3aa: CSVLPGQGPYNEQYF

v_gene: TRBV6-6
j_gene: TRBJ1-2
CDR3aa: CASSYSSQGRGYTF

v_gene: TRBV20-1
j_gene: TRBJ1-2
CDR3aa: CSARADEGLGYGYTF

v_gene: TRBV6-6
j_gene: TRBJ2-3
CDR3aa: CASTKNTDTQYF

v_gene: TRBV20-1
j_gene: TRBJ2-1
CDR3aa: CSARGSGGDLLDEQFF

v_gene: TRBV28
j_gene: TRBJ1-5
CDR3aa: CASTRTLAVPQHF

v_gene: TRBV24-1
j_gene: TRBJ2-1
CDR3aa: CATSDLGAGDPYNEQFF

v_gene: TRBV6-2/TRBV6-3
j_gene: TRBJ2-5
CDR3aa: CASGFGSGFQETQYF

v_gene: TRBV7-9
j_gene: TRBJ2-3
CDR3aa: CASSLAGGSTDTQYF

v_gene: TRBV9
j_gene: TRBJ1-2
CDR3aa: CASSVRTGGYTF

v_gene: TRBV27
j_gene: TRBJ2-3
CDR3aa: CASSTTASSKYF

v_gene: TRBV20-1
j_gene: TRBJ2-2
CDR3aa: CSAGRGSNTGELFF

v_gene: TRBV11-2
j_gene: TRBJ2-1
CDR3aa: CASSSPADGASSYNEQFF

v_gene: TRBV6-4
j_gene: TRBJ2-1
CDR3aa: CASSVGPTASYNEQFF

v_gene: TRBV7-2
j_gene: TRBJ2-3
CDR3aa: CASSPGLAQADTQYF

v_gene: TRBV3-1
j_gene: TRBJ1-2
CDR3aa: CASSQSSGTINYGYTF

v_gene: TRBV12-3/TRBV12-4
j_gene: TRBJ1-4
CDR3aa: CASAGGANNEKLFF

v_gene: TRBV11-2
j_gene: TRBJ2-1
CDR3aa: CASSLGGTPKEQFF

v_gene: TRBV27
j_gene: TRBJ2-1
CDR3aa: CASSFHRDRGNEQFF

v_gene: TRBV6-5
j_gene: TRBJ2-3
CDR3aa: CASSYSFQGTDTQYF

v_gene: TRBV12-3/TRBV12-4
j_gene: TRBJ2-1
CDR3aa: CASTPGTGYEQFF

v_gene: TRBV13
j_gene: TRBJ2-6
CDR3aa: CASSLAVSGANVPTF

v_gene: TRBV7-8
j_gene: TRBJ1-2
CDR3aa: CASSLAPRTGENYGYTF